The 26 T cell receptor beta chains in this list originate from one sample, sequenced in a study of T cell clonality in common variable immunodeficiency. Whole-study findings and limits: Common variable immunodeficiency TCR beta sequences reportedly had fewer deletions and N-nucleotide insertions.

Libraries were prepared by immunoSEQ multiplex PCR; TCRdb keeps only in-frame clonotypes and omits some of them. Recorded here are around 33,000 clones, with no singletons, and the ten leading clones hold more than 25%. No antigen has been assigned to these receptors. The sample comprised peripheral blood mononuclear cells. The receptors stem from a human donor with common variable immunodeficiency.

This clone has only a few counts. CDR3 DNA (partial): TGTGCCAGCAGCTCAATCCACAGGTACGAG. Translation: CASSSIHRYE. The whole CDR3 protein reads CASSSIHRYEQYF. The chain combines TRBV7-2 with TRBJ2-7; possibly TRBD1 for D (5 bases). The read stops 3 residues short of the end of the CDR3; the missing end is completed from the germline J gene. V lost 4 bases to trimming and J lost 4 bases, with 11 bases between them. This CDR3 contains 13 residues. Germline V gives CDR1 SGHTA, CDR2 FQGNSA.

Worth noting for this clone: Germline is not matched at one junction end, which may reflect a read error. The read falls 3 residues short of the CDR3 end, and the missing part is taken from the germline J gene. The chain carries TRBV7-9 and TRBJ2-7; D might be TRBD1 (6 bases). This CDR3 comprises 12 residues. Germline V gene sequence: CDR1 SEHNR, CDR2 FQNEAQ (reference sequence). The CDR3 protein is CSSSFGQYEQYF. The CDR3 DNA, read in part, is TGTTCCAGCAGTTTTGGACAGTACGAG.

Only a few counts were recorded for this clone. The read halts 3 residues ahead of the CDR3 end, with the missing end drawn from the germline J gene. The chain combines TRBV19 with TRBJ1-5, with 8 nucleotides matching TRBD1. Germline CDR1 reads LNHDA; CDR2 reads SQIVND (reference sequence). The CDR3 runs to 15 residues. V trimming: 7 bases; J trimming: 7 bases; junction bases outside the gene matches: 12. CDR3 in amino acids: CASTSGQGKGQPQHF. The covered CDR3 bases are TGTGCCAGTACCTCCGGACAGGGTAAAGGACAGCCC. Complete variable domain (other parts from reference TRBV19 and TRBJ1-5): DGGITQSPKYLFRKEGQNVTLSCEQNLNHDAMYWYRQDPGQGLRLIYYSQIVNDFQKGDIAEGYSVSREKKESFPLTVTSAQKNPTAFYLCASTSGQGKGQPQHFGDGTRLSIL.

To note about this clone: The CDR3 is cut off 3 residues early in the read; its end comes from the germline J gene. The V call is TRBV19, the J call TRBJ2-7; 8 positions agree with TRBD1. CDR1 LNHDA and CDR2 SQIVND come from the germline V gene (reference sequence). CDR3 length: 14 residues. Germline trimming cut 0 bases from V and 5 bases from J; bases unmatched to any gene: 3. The CDR3 reads CASSIEGQVDEQYF. CDR3 DNA (partial): TGTGCCAGTAGTATAGAGGGACAGGTCGACGAG.

In this sample, this clone turned up many times. The CDR3 extends 3 residues past the end of the read, so its final part is completed from the germline J gene. This chain uses TRBV7-4 with TRBJ2-1; D gene ambiguous. The ends were cut back, 3 bases at V and 9 bases at J, with 15 bases in the middle. The CDR3 consists of 14 residues. Germline V gives CDR1 SGHVT, CDR2 SQSDAQ. CDR3 DNA, as far as it was read: TGTGCCAGCAGCTTTCCCCTGACACTTTGTGAG. Amino acid sequence: CASSFPLTLCE. The whole CDR3 region reads CASSFPLTLCEQFF.

The table lists this clone with many counts. The CDR3 extends 3 residues past the end of the read, so its final part is completed from the germline J gene. The gene calls are TRBV5-4 and TRBJ2-3, with 9 bases that match TRBD2. CDR3 length: 15 residues. Losses at the gene ends were 2 bases for V and 5 bases for J; bases not matched to a gene: 6. Germline V gene data show CDR1 as SGHNT and CDR2 as YYREEE (reference sequence). The CDR3 bases that were read are TGTGCCAGCAGCTTTGGCGGGAGGGCCAGAGATACG. Translation: CASSFGGRARDT. The whole CDR3 protein reads CASSFGGRARDTQYF. Full variable domain (missing parts from reference TRBV5-4 and TRBJ2-3): ETGVTQSPTHLIKTRGQQVTLRCSSQSGHNTVSWYQQALGQGPQFIFQYYREEENGRGNFPPRFSGLQFPNYSSELNVNALELDDSALYLCASSFGGRARDTQYFGPGTRLTVL.

This clone has just a few counts. The read terminates 3 residues before the CDR3 end, so the remaining end is supplied by the germline J gene. The chain carries TRBV2 and TRBJ2-1; 7 positions agree with TRBD2. Unmatched junction bases numbered 8, after V lost 5 bases and J lost 1 base. Germline CDR1 reads SNHLY; CDR2 reads FYNNEI. The CDR3 sequence is 16 residues long. CDR3 sequence: CASSTPGRVSYNEQFF. The DNA read from the CDR3 is TGTGCCAGCAGTACTCCAGGGAGGGTGTCCTACAATGAG.

This clone was detected ten times or more. With the read ending 3 residues before the CDR3 end, the germline J gene is used to fill in that end. The chain recombines TRBV5-1 with TRBJ2-3; D perhaps matches TRBD1 (6 bases). Trimming took 0 bases from V and 0 from J, leaving 8 bases between them. Per germline, CDR1 SGHRS and CDR2 YFSETQ. The CDR3 runs to 15 residues. Incomplete CDR3 DNA: TGCGCCAGCAGCTTGGCCGGACAGAGCACAGATACG. It translates to CASSLAGQSTDT. The complete CDR3 reads CASSLAGQSTDTQYF. Full variable domain (missing parts from reference TRBV5-1 and TRBJ2-3): KAGVTQTPRYLIKTRGQQVTLSCSPISGHRSVSWYQQTPGQGLQFLFEYFSETQRNKGNFPGRFSGRQFSNSRSEMNVSTLELGDSALYLCASSLAGQSTDTQYFGPGTRLTVL.

This clone was seen many times. From the germline J gene comes the end of the CDR3, since the read stops 3 residues before it. The chain employs TRBV29-1 and TRBJ1-4, with D tentatively TRBD1 (6 bases). Germline V gives CDR1 SQVTM, CDR2 ANQGSEA. The CDR3 has 14 amino acids. Trimming took off 4 bases at V and 8 bases at J, with 17 bases between the two ends. CDR3 amino acids: CSVAWAGVGEKLFF. The part of the CDR3 DNA that was read is TGCAGCGTTGCATGGGCAGGGGTTGGGGAAAAA.

This clone was recorded at least ten times. The observed sequence ends 3 residues before the CDR3 terminus, with the missing tail filled in from the germline J gene. This rearrangement joins TRBV5-1 to TRBJ2-5; 9 nucleotides match TRBD2. This CDR3 region has 18 residues. V shed 4 bases, J shed 5 bases, and the junction held 18 bases outside the gene matches. The germline CDR1 and CDR2 sequences are SGHRS and YFSETQ. The sequenced CDR3 bases are TGCGCCAGCAGCCCGGGAGGTAGCGGGAGTTTCGTTAGGGAGACC. Protein product: CASSPGGSGSFVRET. The full CDR3 is CASSPGGSGSFVRETQYF.

This clone was observed a handful of times. Read data end 3 residues before the CDR3 end; the end is taken from the germline J gene. This chain uses TRBV19 with TRBJ1-4; no firm D call. Germline CDR1 and CDR2: LNHDA and SQIVND (reference sequence). V was shortened by 7 bases and J by 5 bases, with 14 bases between the two germline ends. This CDR3 is built from 14 residues. This CDR3 reads CASNQRVRNEKLFF. The DNA read from the CDR3 is TGTGCCAGTAATCAGAGGGTCCGCAATGAAAAA.

There are many counts of this clone. This CDR3 is CASSPSGFYEQYF. The covered CDR3 bases are TGTGCCAGCAGCCCTAGCGGGTTTTACGAG. V gene TRBV7-2 combines with J gene TRBJ2-7; 8 bases map to TRBD2. The read finishes 3 residues shy of the CDR3 end, and the germline J gene is used to complete it. The CDR3 length is 13 residues. Germline V lookup: CDR1 SGHTA, CDR2 FQGNSA. With V trimmed by 5 bases and J by 4 bases, 4 bases remained unmatched.

This clone has only a few counts. The CDR3 is cut off 3 residues early in the read; its end comes from the germline J gene. The chain combines TRBV2 with TRBJ2-3; TRBD1 might be the D (6 bases). The length of the CDR3 is 17 residues. V was trimmed by 6 bases and J by 4 bases, leaving 23 bases between them. The V gene's germline CDR1 is SNHLY and CDR2 FYNNEI. The CDR3 is CASRSYARGSAADTQYF. The part of the CDR3 DNA that was read is TGTGCCAGCAGATCGTATGCTAGGGGGAGTGCGGCAGATACG. Based on the CDR3 plus reference TRBV2 and TRBJ2-3, the full variable domain is EPEVTQTPSHQVTQMGQEVILRCVPISNHLYFYWYRQILGQKVEFLVSFYNNEISEKSEIFDDQFSVERPDGSNFTLKIRSTKLEDSAMYFCASRSYARGSAADTQYFGPGTRLTVL.

This clone was recorded at least ten times. The read finishes 3 residues shy of the CDR3 end, and the germline J gene is used to complete it. The genes are TRBV7-9 and TRBJ1-2, with 10 bases aligning to TRBD1. CDR1 and CDR2 (germline): SEHNR, FQNEAQ (reference sequence). The CDR3 has 13 residues. The ends lost 6 bases at V and 7 bases at J; junction bases unmatched: 5. The CDR3 bases that were read are TGTGCCAGCAGTAGACAGGGGGCCGTTGGC. Encoded protein: CASSRQGAVG. The whole CDR3 sequence is CASSRQGAVGYTF. The variable domain in full, completed from reference TRBV7-9 and TRBJ1-2, reads DTGVSQNPRHKITKRGQNVTFRCDPISEHNRLYWYRQTLGQGPEFLTYFQNEAQLEKSRLLSDRFSAERPKGSFSTLEIQRTEQGDSAMYLCASSRQGAVGYTFGSGTRLTVV.

In its sample, this clone was seen a few times. The read ends 3 residues before the CDR3 terminus; that terminus is restored from the germline J gene. V usage is TRBV30 and J usage is TRBJ1-1, with D unclear. Germline V gene sequence: CDR1 GTSNPN, CDR2 SVGIG (reference sequence). The CDR3 spans 13 residues. With 4 bases removed from V and 5 bases from J, the gap between germline ends came to 14 bases. The CDR3 spells CAWNELVGTEAFF. The DNA read from the CDR3 is TGTGCCTGGAACGAGCTAGTTGGAACTGAA.

A note on this clone: The DNA ends 3 residues before the CDR3 does, and the rest of the CDR3 is filled in from the germline J gene. This rearrangement joins TRBV19 to TRBJ1-1; 10 bases align to TRBD1. The CDR3 runs to 15 residues. Germline loops: CDR1 LNHDA, CDR2 SQIVND (reference sequence). With 5 bases clipped from V and 1 base from J, the junction kept 4 bases outside the gene matches. The DNA read from the CDR3 is TGTGCCAGTAGTCAAAGGACAGGGGGGAACACTGAA. Translated, it gives CASSQRTGGNTE. The entire CDR3 reads CASSQRTGGNTEAFF.

Remarks on this clone: The CDR3 extends 3 residues past the end of the read, so its final part is completed from the germline J gene. The chain joins TRBV7-9 to TRBJ2-7; TRBD1 matches at 8 bases. The CDR3 totals 14 residues. Trimming cost V 3 bases and J 4 bases; bases outside gene matches: 5. In germline, CDR1 is SEHNR, CDR2 FQNEAQ (reference sequence). CDR3 residues: CASSLNTGGYEQYF. The sequenced part of the CDR3 DNA is TGTGCCAGCAGCTTGAATACAGGGGGTTACGAG.

Comment on this clone: The read stops 3 residues short of the end of the CDR3; the missing end is completed from the germline J gene. The chain uses TRBV5-1 and TRBJ2-3, with TRBD2 identical over 8 bases. V lost 1 base to trimming and J lost 0 bases; unmatched junction nucleotides: 7. From germline, CDR1 is SGHRS and CDR2 YFSETQ. The CDR3 runs 17 residues. CDR3 protein: CASSLYASGSSTDTQYF. The CDR3 bases that were read are TGCGCCAGCAGCTTGTATGCTAGCGGGTCTAGCACAGATACG.

This clone was detected many times. The sequenced fragment ends 3 residues before the CDR3 boundary, so the rest is inferred from the germline J gene. The chain employs TRBV15 and TRBJ1-1; no clear D gene. V gave up 1 base and J gave up 0 bases, with 9 bases separating them. The CDR3 has 15 amino acids. The germline CDR1 and CDR2 sequences are LNHNV and YYDKDF (reference sequence). The CDR3 sequence: CATSRAVTMNTEAFF. The CDR3 bases that were read are TGTGCCACCAGCAGAGCGGTAACGATGAACACTGAA.

Remarks on this clone: The sequenced fragment ends 3 residues before the CDR3 boundary, so the rest is inferred from the germline J gene. J is TRBJ2-6 and V is TRBV18; maybe TRBD2 (6 bases). Looked up from germline, CDR1 is KGHSH and CDR2 is LQKENI. This CDR3 is 18 amino acids long. Trimming took off 3 bases at V and 0 bases at J, with 15 bases between the two ends. The sequenced CDR3 bases are TGTGCCAGCTCACCGGGACTCGGGGAAGGCTCTGGGGCCAACGTC. Its translation: CASSPGLGEGSGANV. The entire CDR3 sequence reads CASSPGLGEGSGANVLTF.

To note about this clone: A read error may account for a junction end that differs from germline. Read coverage stops 3 residues before the CDR3 terminus; the germline J gene supplies the remainder. The genes are TRBV7-9 and TRBJ2-7; 10 nucleotides match TRBD1. Germline loops: CDR1 SEHNR, CDR2 FQNEAQ (reference sequence). The length of the CDR3 is 14 residues. Incomplete CDR3 DNA: TGTTCCAGCAGCTTAGGGACAGGGGCCTACGAG. It is translated as CSSSLGTGAYE. The whole CDR3 protein is CSSSLGTGAYEQYF.

This clone was recorded at least ten times. The read finishes 3 residues shy of the CDR3 end, and the germline J gene is used to complete it. V and J are TRBV6-2 or TRBV6-3 and TRBJ2-5, with D possibly being TRBD1 (5 bases). V shed 10 bases and J shed 2 bases, with 20 bases lying between them. There are 15 residues in the CDR3. Looked up from germline, CDR1 is MNHEY and CDR2 is SVGEGT. The CDR3 bases that were read are TGTGCCACCGGCGACAGCTCAGAACTACAAGAGACC. This sequence encodes CATGDSSELQET. The whole CDR3 region reads CATGDSSELQETQYF.

Points on this clone: The read falls 3 residues short of the CDR3 end, and the missing part is taken from the germline J gene. This chain joins TRBV2 and TRBJ2-5; 7 bases are shared with TRBD2. The trim removed 5 bases at V and 4 bases at J, leaving 10 bases unmatched. The CDR3 is made up of 15 amino acids. Germline V gene sequence: CDR1 SNHLY, CDR2 FYNNEI. The sequenced CDR3 bases are TGTGCCAGCAGTCAACTCGCGGGAGTGGGAGAGACC. As protein: CASSQLAGVGET. The whole CDR3 region reads CASSQLAGVGETQYF.

The table lists this clone with many counts. The read ends 3 residues before the CDR3 terminus; that terminus is restored from the germline J gene. J is TRBJ1-5 and V is TRBV5-6; TRBD1 matches at 9 bases. The germline V gene has CDR1 SGHDT and CDR2 YYEEEE. V shed 3 bases, J shed 2 bases, and the junction held 3 bases outside the gene matches. This CDR3 contains 15 residues. CDR3: CASSWGQGGNQPQHF. Incomplete CDR3 DNA: TGTGCCAGCAGCTGGGGACAGGGAGGCAATCAGCCC.

This clone was seen repeatedly, ten times or more. With the read ending 3 residues before the CDR3 end, the germline J gene is used to fill in that end. The chain links TRBV7-2 to TRBJ2-1; 7 positions match TRBD2. CDR3 length equals 16 residues. V lost 0 bases, J lost 7 bases, and 9 bases stayed unmatched. CDR1 and CDR2 from the germline V gene are SGHTA and FQGNSA. CDR3 DNA (partial): TGTGCCAGCAGCTTAGCTGGCGGGAGTGCCCTAAATGAG. It translates to CASSLAGGSALNE. The whole CDR3 sequence reads CASSLAGGSALNEQFF.

This clone was picked up many times. The DNA ends 3 residues before the CDR3 does, and the rest of the CDR3 is filled in from the germline J gene. The V gene is TRBV5-4, the J gene TRBJ2-3; D unresolved. V was clipped by 2 bases and J by 5 bases, with 3 bases between them. Germline V gene lookup returns CDR1 SGHNT and CDR2 YYREEE (reference sequence). The CDR3 contains 11 residues. The sequenced CDR3 bases are TGTGCCAGCAGCTTAGGAGATACG. It translates to CASSLGDT. In full, the CDR3 reads CASSLGDTQYF.